A single sample gave rise to the 17 T cell receptor beta chains below, sequenced in a study of blood T cells in healthy people across ages. Through a sample-barcoded 5' primer and a J-beta primer mix, a second PCR was run for roughly 7 to 11 cycles. One entry per CDR3 protein results from TCRdb running MiXCR on the 5' RACE reads. The sample lists about 1 million distinct CDR3 sequences, less than 50% occurring once. The sequencing input was blood. The source of these receptors is an older woman in good health.

This clonotype came up a few times. This rearrangement joins TRBV2 to TRBJ2-7; unclear D gene. Germline CDR1 reads SNHLY; CDR2 reads FYNNEI. V gave up 7 bases and J gave up 4 bases, with 5 bases separating them. The length of the CDR3 is 10 residues. This CDR3 reads CASIGYEQYF. The CDR3, as DNA: TGTGCCAGCATAGGTTACGAGCAGTACTTC.

This clonotype was recorded a few times. The chain has TRBV5-1 and TRBJ2-5; 8 bases match TRBD1. V was pared by 4 bases and J by 10 bases, with 3 bases of the junction left unmatched. The CDR3 loop spans 11 amino acids. Germline assignment: CDR1 SGHRS and CDR2 YFSETQ. The CDR3, as DNA: TGCGCCAGCAGCGAGGACAGGGTCCAGTACTTC. Its translation is CASSEDRVQYF.

The rearrangement links TRBV2 to TRBJ1-5; D ambiguous. The CDR3 covers 16 residues. The V end was cut by 0 bases, the J end by 7 bases, with 16 bases between. The V gene's germline CDR1 is SNHLY and CDR2 FYNNEI. DNA of the CDR3: TGTGCCAGCAGTGAAGCAGGTAACGGGGTTTACCAGCCCCAGCATTTT. Translating gives CASSEAGNGVYQPQHF.

The chain carries TRBV7-7 and TRBJ2-3; D possibly corresponds to TRBD1 (5 bases). The V end lost 3 bases, the J end lost 0 bases, and 10 bases lay between the germline ends. The CDR3 has 15 residues. Germline values: CDR1 SSHAT, CDR2 FNYEAQ (reference sequence). Written as DNA, the CDR3 is TGTGCCAGCAGCTTTGGGGCGGCTAGCACAGATACGCAGTATTTT. As protein: CASSFGAASTDTQYF.

This chain links TRBV7-2 with TRBJ2-3, with TRBD1 as a possible D gene (5 bases). V was pared by 5 bases and J by 6 bases, with 12 bases between. CDR3 length equals 13 residues. Germline CDR1 is SGHTA and CDR2 is FQGNSA. Here the CDR3 reads CASSGPRADTQYF. CDR3 DNA sequence: TGTGCCAGCAGCGGCCCCAGGGCGGATACGCAGTATTTT.

The V gene is TRBV7-9, the J gene TRBJ2-3, with 8 bases that match TRBD2. V trimming: 5 bases; J trimming: 0 bases; junction bases outside the gene matches: 7. Germline V gene lookup returns CDR1 SEHNR and CDR2 FQNEAQ (reference sequence). The CDR3 extends over 16 amino acids. CDR3 bases: TGTGCCAGCAGCAAACTAGCGGTGACTAGCACAGATACGCAGTATTTT. Amino acids: CASSKLAVTSTDTQYF.

This clonotype was picked up a small number of times. The rearrangement joins TRBV28 to TRBJ2-1; no clear D gene. Germline CDR1 MDHEN, CDR2 SYDVKM. The length of the CDR3 is 12 residues. V was trimmed by 5 bases and J by 8 bases, leaving 10 bases between them. The CDR3 reads CASSRSSHEQFF. CDR3 nucleotides: TGTGCCAGCAGTCGAAGTAGTCATGAGCAGTTCTTC.

This rearrangement joins TRBV6-2 or TRBV6-3 to TRBJ2-1, with 7 bases identical to TRBD2. Looked up from germline, CDR1 is MNHEY and CDR2 is SVGEGT. V lost 8 bases, J lost 10 bases, and 14 bases stayed unmatched. This CDR3 has 14 amino acids. The CDR3 DNA is TGTGCCAGCTATGGGTCTAGCGGAAACCGCGAGCAGTTCTTC. Residues: CASYGSSGNREQFF.

As for this clonotype: A much larger clone lies a single base off, so this may be a read error. The rearrangement joins TRBV20-1 to TRBJ2-1; 12 bases are shared with TRBD1. In germline, CDR1 is DFQATT, CDR2 SNEGSKA (reference sequence). CDR3 length: 15 amino acids. After removal of 7 bases from V and 11 bases from J, the junction contained 15 bases not matched to a gene. The CDR3 nucleotides read TGCAGTGTAACAGCCGGGACAGGGGGCGGGAATAAGCAGTTCTTC. Its translation is CSVTAGTGGGNKQFF.

This clonotype has a count of ten or more. The chain employs TRBV27 and TRBJ2-7, with a possible D match to TRBD1 (5 bases). V lost 6 bases, J lost 0 bases, and 15 bases lay in between. This CDR3 region has 15 residues. Germline V gene data show CDR1 as MNHEY and CDR2 as SMNVEV (reference sequence). The CDR3 DNA is TGTGCCAGCAGCCTGGGCGGCAGGGCCTCCTACGAGCAGTACTTC. It translates to CASSLGGRASYEQYF.

This clonotype has more than one count but fewer than ten. The rearrangement links TRBV15 to TRBJ1-5; D ambiguous. This CDR3 has 15 amino acids. V was pared by 3 bases and J by 1 base, with 10 bases between. Germline values: CDR1 LNHNV, CDR2 YYDKDF (reference sequence). In DNA form, the CDR3 reads TGTGCCACCAGCAGGGAAATTTTAAGCAATCAGCCCCAGCATTTT. Protein sequence: CATSREILSNQPQHF.

The chain has TRBV20-1 and TRBJ2-7, with D maybe TRBD2 (7 bases). The V and J ends lost 7 bases and 7 bases respectively, with 26 bases between them. This CDR3 spans 15 amino acids. CDR1 and CDR2 (germline): DFQATT, SNEGSKA (reference sequence). CDR3 protein: CSVKEWGGSYNEQYF. CDR3 coding DNA: TGCAGTGTTAAAGAGTGGGGGGGCTCCTACAATGAGCAGTACTTC.

The rearrangement uses TRBV6-5 and TRBJ2-4, with 10 bases matching TRBD2. The CDR3 consists of 17 residues. Germline CDR1 MNHEY, CDR2 SVGAGI. Germline trimming cut 0 bases from V and 4 bases from J; bases unmatched to any gene: 6. This CDR3 is CASSYSTLLAGKNIQYF. In nucleotides, the CDR3 is TGTGCCAGCAGTTACTCGACTTTACTAGCGGGAAAAAACATTCAGTACTTC.

This clonotype was counted a few times. The rearrangement joins TRBV9 to TRBJ2-7; 7 bases are a match to TRBD2. J gave up 2 bases and V 0 bases, and 5 bases lay outside the gene matches. Germline V lookup: CDR1 SGDLS, CDR2 YYNGEE. There are 15 residues in the CDR3. CDR3 protein: CASSVAPTSAYEQYF. CDR3 sequence (DNA): TGTGCCAGCAGCGTAGCCCCAACTAGCGCCTACGAGCAGTACTTC.

The chain couples TRBV6-1 to TRBJ2-3; perhaps TRBD2 as D (5 bases). CDR3 length: 13 residues. CDR1 is MNHNS and CDR2 is SASEGT in the germline V gene. V gave up 4 bases and J gave up 2 bases, with 7 bases separating them. This CDR3 is CASSGLHTDTQYF. The CDR3 bases are TGTGCCAGCAGTGGACTACACACAGATACGCAGTATTTT.

The count of this clonotype is one. This sequence joins TRBV2 and TRBJ2-1; D might be TRBD1 or TRBD2, each matching 5 bases. The CDR3 length is 11 residues. V shed 11 bases and J shed 7 bases, with 12 bases lying between them. CDR1 and CDR2 (germline): SNHLY, FYNNEI. In DNA form, the CDR3 reads TGTGCCGGCTGGGGCGGGAATGAGCAGTTCTTC. Protein sequence: CAGWGGNEQFF.

The J gene is TRBJ1-2, the V gene TRBV6-5; D remains ambiguous. This CDR3 contains 14 residues. Germline CDR1 MNHEY, CDR2 SVGAGI. V was cut by 3 bases and J by 4 bases, with 12 bases left in between. The CDR3 bases are TGTGCCAGCAGTTATCAAGCCGGCGGCTATGGCTACACCTTC. Its translation is CASSYQAGGYGYTF.